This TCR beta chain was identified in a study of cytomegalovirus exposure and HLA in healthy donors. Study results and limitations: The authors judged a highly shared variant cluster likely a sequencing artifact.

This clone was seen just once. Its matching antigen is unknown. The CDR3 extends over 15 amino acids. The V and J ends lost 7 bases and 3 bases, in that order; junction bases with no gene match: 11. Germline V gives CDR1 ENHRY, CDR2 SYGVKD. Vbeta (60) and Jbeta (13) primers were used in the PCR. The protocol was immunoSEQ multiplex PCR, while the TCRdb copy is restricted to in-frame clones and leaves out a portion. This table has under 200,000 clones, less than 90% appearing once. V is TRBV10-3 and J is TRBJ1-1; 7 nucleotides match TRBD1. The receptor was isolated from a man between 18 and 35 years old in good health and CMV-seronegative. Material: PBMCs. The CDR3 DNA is TGTGCCATCACCGAGACAGGGCGCGCAGACACTGAAGCTTTCTTT. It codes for CAITETGRADTEAFF.